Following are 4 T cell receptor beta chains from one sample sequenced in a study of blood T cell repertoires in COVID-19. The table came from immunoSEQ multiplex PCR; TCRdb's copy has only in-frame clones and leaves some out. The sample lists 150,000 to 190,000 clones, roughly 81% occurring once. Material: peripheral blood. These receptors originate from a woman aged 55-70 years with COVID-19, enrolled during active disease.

CDR3 protein: CATSRVQGEGNQPQHF. The DNA of the CDR3 is TGTGCCACCAGCAGAGTTCAGGGGGAAGGCAATCAGCCCCAGCATTTT. V usage is TRBV15 and J usage is TRBJ1-5; 7 bases map to TRBD1. This CDR3 has 16 residues. Germline CDR1 and CDR2: LNHNV and YYDKDF (reference sequence). Trimming took 1 base from V and 2 from J; bases not matched to a gene: 5.

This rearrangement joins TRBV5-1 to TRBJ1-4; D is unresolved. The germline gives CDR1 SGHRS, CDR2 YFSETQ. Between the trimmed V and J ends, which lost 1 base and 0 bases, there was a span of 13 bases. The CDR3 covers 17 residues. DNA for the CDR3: TGCGCCAGCAGCTTGTTGTCTTCCGTTGCAACTAATGAAAAACTGTTTTTT. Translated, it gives CASSLLSSVATNEKLFF. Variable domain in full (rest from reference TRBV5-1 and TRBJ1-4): KAGVTQTPRYLIKTRGQQVTLSCSPISGHRSVSWYQQTPGQGLQFLFEYFSETQRNKGNFPGRFSGRQFSNSRSEMNVSTLELGDSALYLCASSLLSSVATNEKLFFGSGTQLSVL.

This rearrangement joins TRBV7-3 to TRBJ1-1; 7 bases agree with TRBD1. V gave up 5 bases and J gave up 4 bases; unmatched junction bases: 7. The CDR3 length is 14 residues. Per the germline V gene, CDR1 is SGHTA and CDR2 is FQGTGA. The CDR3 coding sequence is TGTGCCAGCAGCCCCCAGGGGGTCGGCACTGAAGCTTTCTTT. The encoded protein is CASSPQGVGTEAFF. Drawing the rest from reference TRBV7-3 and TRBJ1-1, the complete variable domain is GAGVSQTPSNKVTEKGKYVELRCDPISGHTALYWYRQSLGQGPEFLIYFQGTGAADDSGLPNDRFFAVRPEGSVSTLKIQRTERGDSAVYLCASSPQGVGTEAFFGQGTRLTVV.

The CDR3 protein is CASRLGGQGHPYNEQFF. As DNA, the CDR3 is TGTGCCAGCAGGCTTGGGGGACAGGGGCACCCCTACAATGAGCAGTTCTTC. The chain combines TRBV2 with TRBJ2-1; 10 nucleotides match TRBD1. The CDR3 is 17 amino acids. The trim removed 6 bases at V and 2 bases at J, leaving 10 bases unmatched. Germline V gene data show CDR1 as SNHLY and CDR2 as FYNNEI.